Each of the 10 T cell receptor beta chains below was sequenced from the same sample in a study of blood T cell repertoires in COVID-19 (dated by TCRdb to about 2020). Receptors were amplified or captured by the immunoSEQ multiplex PCR assay. This immuneACCESS table, as held by TCRdb, lists in-frame sequences with V and J called but not all clones. Of the missing ones, under half trace to an unresolved V gene in checked studies; the others have no known cause. The sample profile shows some 350,000 clones; around nine tenths of them were found once. Clones ranked in the top ten supply 5% to 6% of the sample. Sequencing was performed on PBMCs or T cells enriched from blood (not recorded which). These receptors came from a man in his thirties or forties who had recovered from COVID-19.

The J gene is TRBJ1-5, the V gene TRBV2; the D gene is possibly TRBD1 (6 bases). The germline V gene encodes CDR1 SNHLY and CDR2 FYNNEI. V was trimmed by 6 bases and J by 4 bases, leaving 10 bases between them. CDR3 length: 13 amino acids. The CDR3, as DNA: TGTGCCAGCAGCTCGGACAGAAATCAGCCCCAGCATTTT. This encodes CASSSDRNQPQHF.

This chain uses TRBV29-1 with TRBJ2-7, with a weak D call TRBD2 (6 bases). V lost 5 bases and J lost 3, with 20 bases in between. The CDR3 runs to 15 residues. The V gene's germline CDR1 is SQVTM and CDR2 ANQGSEA. The CDR3 reads CSVRVAEGGIYEQYF. CDR3 sequence (DNA): TGCAGCGTTCGCGTCGCCGAGGGCGGGATCTACGAGCAGTACTTC.

This clone has a count of ten or more. This chain connects TRBV10-1 to TRBJ2-7, with 10 bases fitting TRBD1. The J segment lost 7 bases and the V segment lost 2 bases, leaving 5 bases of the junction unmatched. This CDR3 has 14 amino acids. Germline V CDR1 and CDR2: WNHNN, SYGVQD (reference sequence). CDR3 sequence: CASSEGTGDKEQYF. As DNA, the CDR3 is TGCGCCAGCAGTGAGGGGACAGGGGATAAGGAGCAGTACTTC.

The CDR3 protein is CASSWDRVSNYGYTF. The CDR3 bases are TGCGCCAGCAGCTGGGACAGAGTGTCTAACTATGGCTACACCTTC. The chain links TRBV10-2 to TRBJ1-2; 7 bases fit TRBD1. With 6 bases clipped from V and 0 bases from J, the junction kept 7 bases outside the gene matches. Germline lookup yields CDR1 WSHSY and CDR2 SAAADI. The CDR3 is 15 amino acids.

The gene calls are TRBV3-1 (or the pseudogene TRBV3-2) and TRBJ2-1; perhaps TRBD2 as D (5 bases). The CDR3 runs to 13 residues. Trimming pared 8 bases from V and 8 bases from J, leaving 16 bases between. CDR1 and CDR2 from the germline V gene are LGHDT and YNNKEL (reference sequence). CDR3 sequence: CASGSPRVYEQFF. CDR3 DNA sequence: TGTGCCAGCGGATCTCCGAGGGTCTATGAGCAGTTCTTC.

This chain joins TRBV5-6 and TRBJ2-3; tentative D call: TRBD2 (5 bases). CDR3 length: 16 amino acids. Looked up from germline, CDR1 is SGHDT and CDR2 is YYEEEE. V lost 1 base and J lost 4, with 16 bases in between. The CDR3: CASSLIRRQVSDTQYF. The CDR3 bases are TGTGCCAGCAGCTTGATAAGGAGGCAGGTATCAGATACGCAGTATTTT.

The CDR3 loop reads CASSLTPGVGQPQHF. The CDR3 DNA is TGTGCCAGCAGTCTAACTCCAGGGGTTGGTCAGCCCCAGCATTTT. This rearrangement joins TRBV6-5 to TRBJ1-5; weak D call: TRBD1 (6 bases). V shed 5 bases and J shed 6 bases, with 17 bases lying between them. Germline V gene lookup returns CDR1 MNHEY and CDR2 SVGAGI. The CDR3 extends over 15 amino acids.

The chain employs TRBV11-2 and TRBJ1-6; D perhaps matches TRBD1 (6 bases). CDR3 length: 15 residues. With 0 bases removed from V and 17 bases from J, the gap between germline ends came to 20 bases. Germline CDR1 and CDR2: SGHAT and FQNNGV. The CDR3 is CASSLDSLQGQGFHF. Here the CDR3 DNA reads TGTGCCAGCAGCTTAGATTCGTTGCAGGGACAAGGTTTCCACTTT.

J is TRBJ1-1 and V is TRBV18; unclear D gene. Between the trimmed V and J ends, which lost 6 bases and 6 bases, there was a span of 14 bases. Germline V CDR1 and CDR2: KGHSH, LQKENI. The CDR3 totals 13 residues. Here the CDR3 reads CASSPNEGSEAFF. The CDR3 DNA follows: TGTGCCAGCTCCCCCAACGAGGGATCTGAAGCTTTCTTT.

This chain uses TRBV18 with TRBJ2-3; D is ambiguous. The CDR3 length is 14 residues. The V end lost 3 bases, the J end lost 0 bases, and 7 bases lay between the germline ends. Germline values: CDR1 KGHSH, CDR2 LQKENI. CDR3 residues: CASSPRSSTDTQYF. The CDR3 coding sequence is TGTGCCAGCTCACCTCGGTCCAGCACAGATACGCAGTATTTT.